What follows is one TCR beta chain and its context. Antigen unknown. MiXCR was run by TCRdb on the 5' RACE reads, yielding one entry per CDR3 protein. The sample has about 430,000 distinct CDR3 sequences, around 20% seen once. The sample originates from a study of identical twins. General study results and limits: Twin-shared out-of-frame alpha sequences showed excess low generation probability. In monozygotic twins, models underestimated the sharing of out-of-frame TCR alpha.

Trimming stripped 4 bases from V and 3 bases from J, with 7 bases between. The CDR3 is made up of 12 amino acids. Germline V gene data show CDR1 as SEHNR and CDR2 as FQNEAQ (reference sequence). Healthy Caucasians alone served as donors. Sequencing was carried out using naive T cells sorted from blood. The TCR originated in a man aged 50-59 years in good health. This chain links TRBV7-9 with TRBJ2-7; D is uncertain. CDR3 sequence (DNA): TGTGCCAGCAGCTATAACAGCTACGAGCAGTACTTC. Translated, it gives CASSYNSYEQYF. Filled out from reference TRBV7-9 and TRBJ2-7, the complete variable domain reads DTGVSQNPRHKITKRGQNVTFRCDPISEHNRLYWYRQTLGQGPEFLTYFQNEAQLEKSRLLSDRFSAERPKGSFSTLEIQRTEQGDSAMYLCASSYNSYEQYFGPGTRLTVT.